This paragraph covers one T cell receptor beta chain sequence. Germline V CDR1 and CDR2: LGHNA, YSLEER. This CDR3 spans 16 amino acids. The junction had 7 bases not matched to a gene; V was cut back by 4 bases and J by 1 base. Produced via immunoSEQ multiplex PCR; TCRdb's table is partial and in-frame only. The sample contains approximately 250,000 clones, approximately 88% of which appear only once. These data originate in a study of blood T cell repertoires in COVID-19. Residents of about two dozen US areas, aged roughly 18 to 89 years, made up the participants. Assignment of participants to cohorts was predicated upon participant-reported clinical history.

Sequenced: PBMCs or T cells enriched from blood (not recorded which). The origin of this receptor is a woman aged 40 to 55 with acute COVID-19. The gene calls are TRBV4-3 and TRBJ2-1; 7 positions match TRBD1. The CDR3 DNA reads TGCGCCAGCAGCCGGGGGAAGACAGGGTCCTACAATGAGCAGTTCTTC. Protein product: CASSRGKTGSYNEQFF.